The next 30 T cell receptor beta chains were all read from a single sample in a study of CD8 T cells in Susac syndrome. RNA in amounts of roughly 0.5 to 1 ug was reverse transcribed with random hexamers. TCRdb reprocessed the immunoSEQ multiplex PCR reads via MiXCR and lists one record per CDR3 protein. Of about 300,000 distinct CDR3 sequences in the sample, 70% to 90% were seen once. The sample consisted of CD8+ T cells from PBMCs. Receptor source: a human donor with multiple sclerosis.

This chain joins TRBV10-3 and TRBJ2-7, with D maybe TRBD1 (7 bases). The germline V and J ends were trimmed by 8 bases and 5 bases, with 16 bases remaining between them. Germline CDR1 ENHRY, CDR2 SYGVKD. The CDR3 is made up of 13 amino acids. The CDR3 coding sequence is TGTGCCATCGATGCGGGACAGCGAAACGAGCAGTACTTC. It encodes CAIDAGQRNEQYF.

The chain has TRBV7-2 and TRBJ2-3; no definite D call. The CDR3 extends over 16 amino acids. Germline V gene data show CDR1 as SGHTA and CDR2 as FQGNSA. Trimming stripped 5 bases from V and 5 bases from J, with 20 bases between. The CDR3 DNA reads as TGTGCCAGCAGCCTAACCCGAGGACCCCCAGGAGATACGCAGTATTTT. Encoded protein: CASSLTRGPPGDTQYF. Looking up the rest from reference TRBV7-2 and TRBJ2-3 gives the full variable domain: GAGVSQSPSNKVTEKGKDVELRCDPISGHTALYWYRQSLGQGLEFLIYFQGNSAPDKSGLPSDRFSAERTGGSVSTLTIQRTQQEDSAVYLCASSLTRGPPGDTQYFGPGTRLTVL.

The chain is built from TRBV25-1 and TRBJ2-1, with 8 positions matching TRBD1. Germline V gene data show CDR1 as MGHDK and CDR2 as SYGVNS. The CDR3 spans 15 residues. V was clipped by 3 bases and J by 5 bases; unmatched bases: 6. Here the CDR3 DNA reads TGTGCCAGCAGTGATCACAGGGGGAACGACAATGAGCAGTTCTTC. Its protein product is CASSDHRGNDNEQFF.

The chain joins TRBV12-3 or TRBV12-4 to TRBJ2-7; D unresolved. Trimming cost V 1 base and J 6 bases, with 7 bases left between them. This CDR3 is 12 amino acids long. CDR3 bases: TGTGCCAGCAGTTTAGAGCTTTCCGAGCAGTACTTC. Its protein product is CASSLELSEQYF.

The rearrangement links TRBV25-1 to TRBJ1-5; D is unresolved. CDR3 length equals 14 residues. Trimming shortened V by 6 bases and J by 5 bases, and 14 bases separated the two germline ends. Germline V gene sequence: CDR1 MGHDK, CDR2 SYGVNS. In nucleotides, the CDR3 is TGTGCCAGCAGCCCCCCGGGAGGTCATCAGCCCCAGCATTTT. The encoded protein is CASSPPGGHQPQHF.

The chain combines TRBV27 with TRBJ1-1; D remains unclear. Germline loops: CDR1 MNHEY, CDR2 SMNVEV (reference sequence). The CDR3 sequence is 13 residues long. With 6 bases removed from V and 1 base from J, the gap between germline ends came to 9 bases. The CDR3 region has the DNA TGTGCCAGCAGGGCCGCCCCGAACACTGAAGCTTTCTTT. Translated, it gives CASRAAPNTEAFF.

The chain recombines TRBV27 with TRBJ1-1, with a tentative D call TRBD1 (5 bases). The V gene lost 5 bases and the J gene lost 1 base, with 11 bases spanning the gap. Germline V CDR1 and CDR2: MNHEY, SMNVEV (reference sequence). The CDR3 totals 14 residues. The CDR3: CASSLDSSNTEAFF. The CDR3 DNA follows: TGTGCCAGCAGTCTTGACAGCTCGAACACTGAAGCTTTCTTT.

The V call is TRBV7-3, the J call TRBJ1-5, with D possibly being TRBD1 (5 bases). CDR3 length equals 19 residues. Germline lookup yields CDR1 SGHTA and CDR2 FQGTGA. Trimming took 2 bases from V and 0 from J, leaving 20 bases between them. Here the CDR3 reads CASSLPVVPGAYSNQPQHF. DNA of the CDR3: TGTGCCAGCAGCTTACCGGTAGTGCCCGGGGCATATAGCAATCAGCCCCAGCATTTT.

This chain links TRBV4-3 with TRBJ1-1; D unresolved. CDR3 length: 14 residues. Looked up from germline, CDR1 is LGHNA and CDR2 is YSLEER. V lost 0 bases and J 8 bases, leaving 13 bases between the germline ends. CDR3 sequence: CASSQDEVTPEAFF. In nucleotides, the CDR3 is TGCGCCAGCAGCCAAGATGAAGTCACGCCAGAAGCTTTCTTT.

The CDR3 nucleotides are TGTGCCAGCAGCGTAGGATCCGGCTCTGGAAACACCATATATTTT. This sequence encodes CASSVGSGSGNTIYF. The genes are TRBV9 and TRBJ1-3; D remains unclear. V lost 0 bases to trimming and J lost 0 bases, with 7 bases between them. The germline gives CDR1 SGDLS, CDR2 YYNGEE. CDR3 size: 15 residues.

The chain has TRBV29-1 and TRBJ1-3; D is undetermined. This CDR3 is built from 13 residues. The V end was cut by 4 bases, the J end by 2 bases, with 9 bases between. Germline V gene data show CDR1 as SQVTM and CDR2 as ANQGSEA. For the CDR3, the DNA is TGCAGCGTTGTTGCCGGAGCTGGAAACACCATATATTTT. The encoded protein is CSVVAGAGNTIYF.

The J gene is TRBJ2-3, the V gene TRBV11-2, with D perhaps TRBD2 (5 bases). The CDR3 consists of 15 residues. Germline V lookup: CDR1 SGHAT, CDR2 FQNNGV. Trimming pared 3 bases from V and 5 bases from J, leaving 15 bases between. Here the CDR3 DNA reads TGTGCCAGCAGCTTCGACTACCCCTCAGGAGATACGCAGTATTTT. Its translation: CASSFDYPSGDTQYF. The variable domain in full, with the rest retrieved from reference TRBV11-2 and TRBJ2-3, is EAGVAQSPRYKIIEKRQSVAFWCNPISGHATLYWYQQILGQGPKLLIQFQNNGVVDDSQLPKDRFSAERLKGVDSTLKIQPAKLEDSAVYLCASSFDYPSGDTQYFGPGTRLTVL.

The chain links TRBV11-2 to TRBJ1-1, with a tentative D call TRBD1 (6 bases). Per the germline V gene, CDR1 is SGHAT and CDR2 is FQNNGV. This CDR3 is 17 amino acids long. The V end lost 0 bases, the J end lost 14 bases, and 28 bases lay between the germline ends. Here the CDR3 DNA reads TGTGCCAGCAGCTTAGAGTCAGGGAGAAGCGGGGGCCACGTCGCCTTCTTT. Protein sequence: CASSLESGRSGGHVAFF.

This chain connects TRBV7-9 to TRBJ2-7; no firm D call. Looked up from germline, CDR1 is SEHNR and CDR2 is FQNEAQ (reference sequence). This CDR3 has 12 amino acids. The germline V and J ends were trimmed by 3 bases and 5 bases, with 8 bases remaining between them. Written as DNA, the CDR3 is TGTGCCAGCAGCTTTAAAGTAGACGAGCAGTACTTC. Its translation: CASSFKVDEQYF.

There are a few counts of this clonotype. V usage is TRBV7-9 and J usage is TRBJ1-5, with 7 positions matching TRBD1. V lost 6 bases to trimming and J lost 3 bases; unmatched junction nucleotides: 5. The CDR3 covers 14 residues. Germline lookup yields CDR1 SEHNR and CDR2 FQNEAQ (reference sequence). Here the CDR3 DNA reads TGTGCCAGCAGACATACAGGGGACAATCAGCCCCAGCATTTT. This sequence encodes CASRHTGDNQPQHF.

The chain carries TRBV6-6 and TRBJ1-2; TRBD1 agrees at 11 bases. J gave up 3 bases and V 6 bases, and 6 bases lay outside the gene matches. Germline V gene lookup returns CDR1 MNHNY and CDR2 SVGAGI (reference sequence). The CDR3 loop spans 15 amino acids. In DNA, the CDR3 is TGTGCCAGCAGCCCGGACAGGGGGCCCCACTATGGCTACACCTTC. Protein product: CASSPDRGPHYGYTF.

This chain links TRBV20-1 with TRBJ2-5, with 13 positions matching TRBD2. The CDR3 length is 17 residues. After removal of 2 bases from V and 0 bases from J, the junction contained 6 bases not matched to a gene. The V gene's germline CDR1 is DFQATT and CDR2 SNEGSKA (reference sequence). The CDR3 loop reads CSARQTSGRPHQETQYF. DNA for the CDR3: TGCAGTGCTAGACAGACTAGCGGGAGGCCCCACCAAGAGACCCAGTACTTC.

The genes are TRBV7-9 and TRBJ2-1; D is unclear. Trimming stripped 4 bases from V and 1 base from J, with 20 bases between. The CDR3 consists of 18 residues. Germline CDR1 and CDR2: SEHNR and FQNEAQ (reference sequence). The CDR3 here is CASSSKMTPVISYNEQFF. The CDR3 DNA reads TGTGCCAGCAGCTCCAAAATGACGCCGGTTATATCCTACAATGAGCAGTTCTTC.

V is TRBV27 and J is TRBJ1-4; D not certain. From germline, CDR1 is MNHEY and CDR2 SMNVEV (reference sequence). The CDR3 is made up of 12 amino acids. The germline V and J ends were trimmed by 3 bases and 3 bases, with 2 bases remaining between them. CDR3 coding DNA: TGTGCCAGCAGTTTCCCTAATGAAAAACTGTTTTTT. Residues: CASSFPNEKLFF.

CDR3 bases: TGTGCCACCAGTGAGCGACAGGGGGCAAGGTTGTTTTTT. Translated, it gives CATSERQGARLFF. The rearrangement uses TRBV24-1 and TRBJ2-2; TRBD1 matches 10 bases. Looked up from germline, CDR1 is KGHDR and CDR2 is SFDVKD. The CDR3 sequence is 13 residues long. Trimming at V came to 4 bases and at J to 15 bases, leaving 7 bases not matched to a gene.

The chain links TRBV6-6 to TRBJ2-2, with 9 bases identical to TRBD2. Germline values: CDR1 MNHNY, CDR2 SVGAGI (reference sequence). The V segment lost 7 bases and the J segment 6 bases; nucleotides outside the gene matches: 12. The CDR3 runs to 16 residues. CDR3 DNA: TGTGCCAGCACCCCCCTGCGGGAGGGCGGGGCCGGGGAGCTGTTTTTT. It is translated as CASTPLREGGAGELFF.

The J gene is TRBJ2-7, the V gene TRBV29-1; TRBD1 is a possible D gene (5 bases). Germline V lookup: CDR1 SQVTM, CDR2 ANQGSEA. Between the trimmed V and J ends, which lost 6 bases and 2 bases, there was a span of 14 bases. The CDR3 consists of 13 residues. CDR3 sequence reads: CSVLKTDTYEQYF. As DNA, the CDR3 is TGCAGCGTCTTAAAGACAGATACCTACGAGCAGTACTTC.

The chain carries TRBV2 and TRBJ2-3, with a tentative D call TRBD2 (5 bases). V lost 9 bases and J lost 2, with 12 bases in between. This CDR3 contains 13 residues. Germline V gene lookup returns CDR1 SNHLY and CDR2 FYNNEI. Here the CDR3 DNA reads TGTGCCAGTGGACTGTCCAACACAGATACGCAGTATTTT. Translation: CASGLSNTDTQYF.

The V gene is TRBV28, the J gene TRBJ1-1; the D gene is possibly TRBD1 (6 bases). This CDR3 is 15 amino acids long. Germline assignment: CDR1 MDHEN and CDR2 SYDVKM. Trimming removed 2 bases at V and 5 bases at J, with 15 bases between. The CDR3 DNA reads TGTGCCAGCAGTTTACTCCGGGGGGCGCGTACTGAAGCTTTCTTT. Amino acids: CASSLLRGARTEAFF.

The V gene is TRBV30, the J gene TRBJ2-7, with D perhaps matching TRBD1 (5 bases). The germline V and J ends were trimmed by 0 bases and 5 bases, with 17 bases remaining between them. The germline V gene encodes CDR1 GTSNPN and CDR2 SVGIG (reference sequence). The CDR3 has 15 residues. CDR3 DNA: TGTGCCTGGAGTGTAATCGGTCAGGGTGTCCACGAGCAGTACTTC. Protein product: CAWSVIGQGVHEQYF.

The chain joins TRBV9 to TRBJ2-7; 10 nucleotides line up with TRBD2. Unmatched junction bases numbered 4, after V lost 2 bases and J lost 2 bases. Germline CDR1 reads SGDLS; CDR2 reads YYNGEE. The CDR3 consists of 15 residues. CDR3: CASSVGGTSAYEQYF. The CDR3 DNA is TGTGCCAGCAGCGTGGGGGGGACTAGCGCCTACGAGCAGTACTTC.

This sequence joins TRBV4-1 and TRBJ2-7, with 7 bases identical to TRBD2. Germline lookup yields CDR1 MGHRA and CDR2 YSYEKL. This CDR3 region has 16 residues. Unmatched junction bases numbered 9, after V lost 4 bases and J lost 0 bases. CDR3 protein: CASSLMEGGGSYEQYF. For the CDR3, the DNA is TGCGCCAGCAGCCTGATGGAGGGCGGGGGCTCCTACGAGCAGTACTTC.

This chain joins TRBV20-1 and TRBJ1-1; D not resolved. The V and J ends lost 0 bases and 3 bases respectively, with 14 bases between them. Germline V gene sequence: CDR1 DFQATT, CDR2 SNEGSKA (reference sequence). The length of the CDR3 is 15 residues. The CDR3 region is CSARESGRQYTEAFF. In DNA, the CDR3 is TGCAGTGCTAGAGAATCGGGTAGGCAGTACACTGAAGCTTTCTTT.

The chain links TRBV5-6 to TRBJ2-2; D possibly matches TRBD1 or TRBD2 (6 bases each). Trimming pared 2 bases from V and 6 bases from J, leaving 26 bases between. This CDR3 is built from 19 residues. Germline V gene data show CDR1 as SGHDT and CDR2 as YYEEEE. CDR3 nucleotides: TGTGCCAGCAGCTTATCCCCGGGGGCAAAGGCGGTTCTTGCCGGGGAGCTGTTTTTT. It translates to CASSLSPGAKAVLAGELFF.

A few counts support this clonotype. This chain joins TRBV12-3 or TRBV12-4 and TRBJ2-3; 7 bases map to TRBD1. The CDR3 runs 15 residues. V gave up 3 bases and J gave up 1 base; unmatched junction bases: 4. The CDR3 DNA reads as TGTGCCAGCAGTTTCCGGGACAGAGGCACAGATACGCAGTATTTT. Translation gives CASSFRDRGTDTQYF.